This T cell receptor (beta chain) was identified in a study of blood T cell repertoires in COVID-19. Overall study: The samples span acute and convalescent COVID-19 from the United States, Italy and Spain. T cells, B-cell-depleted T cells, or PBMCs supplied cDNA or gDNA.

CDR3 length: 15 residues. V shed 6 bases and J 6 bases; nucleotides not matched to a gene: 8. Germline V gives CDR1 SNHLY, CDR2 FYNNEI. Generated by immunoSEQ multiplex PCR, the TCRdb table keeps only in-frame clones and is missing some. The sample lists some 330,000 clones, around nine tenths occurring once. The clonotype comes from a woman aged 50 to 60 with active or convalescent COVID-19. The specimen was peripheral blood. V and J are TRBV2 and TRBJ1-5, with TRBD1 identical over 10 bases. CDR3 nucleotide sequence: TGTGCCAGCAGCGTGACAGGGGGCGAATTTCAGCCCCAGCATTTT. Protein product: CASSVTGGEFQPQHF.